This entry lists 12 T cell receptor beta chains sequenced from one sample in a study of T-cell memory formation after mild COVID-19. TCRdb fed the 5' RACE reads into MiXCR, producing one record per CDR3 protein. The sample includes hundreds of thousands of distinct CDR3 sequences, about 20% of them seen just once. The material sequenced was PBMCs or a T cell subset sorted from them (not recorded which). The origin of the receptors is an adult woman who had mild COVID-19 (a few samples of this study predate the infection). Cell type and time point are not known.

This rearrangement joins TRBV6-1 to TRBJ2-2; 15 bases map to TRBD2. CDR1 is MNHNS, CDR2 SASEGT, per germline. The CDR3 runs to 17 residues. Losses at the gene ends were 4 bases for V and 5 bases for J; bases not matched to a gene: 5. The CDR3 DNA reads as TGTGCCAGCAGTGCCGGGACTAGCGGGAGGAAAACCGGGGAGCTGTTTTTT. Its translation: CASSAGTSGRKTGELFF.

The genes are TRBV5-1 and TRBJ1-5, with D unclear. Trimming cost V 6 bases and J 6 bases, with 19 bases left between them. Per germline, CDR1 SGHRS and CDR2 YFSETQ. This CDR3 is built from 15 residues. CDR3 loop: CASTPGPSGSQPQHF. The CDR3 coding sequence is TGCGCCAGCACTCCCGGCCCGTCCGGGAGTCAGCCCCAGCATTTT.

V gene TRBV3-1 combines with J gene TRBJ2-7, with D unclear. This CDR3 has 13 residues. Germline CDR1 LGHDT, CDR2 YNNKEL (reference sequence). Trimming took off 1 base at V and 3 bases at J, with 7 bases between the two ends. CDR3 residues: CASSQGHLYEQYF. The CDR3 region has the DNA TGTGCCAGCAGCCAAGGGCACCTCTACGAGCAGTACTTC.

This clonotype was seen only a few times. The V call is TRBV11-2, the J call TRBJ1-5, with D possibly being TRBD1 (5 bases). Germline lookup yields CDR1 SGHAT and CDR2 FQNNGV. Deletions cut 3 bases from V and 5 bases from J, with 14 bases between. There are 15 residues in the CDR3. This CDR3 is CASSLGNRLDQPQHF. CDR3 nucleotides: TGTGCCAGCAGCTTGGGTAACAGGCTTGATCAGCCCCAGCATTTT.

The chain links TRBV7-6 to TRBJ2-7, with a tentative D call TRBD1 (7 bases). The CDR3 sequence is 13 residues long. CDR1 is SGHVS, CDR2 FNYEAQ, per germline. Trimming took off 1 base at V and 12 bases at J, with 16 bases between the two ends. In DNA, the CDR3 is TGTGCCAGCAGCTTAGGGGGGGACAGCTGGCCGTACTTC. It is translated as CASSLGGDSWPYF.

Many counts were recorded for this clonotype. The chain uses TRBV7-9 and TRBJ2-7, with 8 bases aligning to TRBD1. The CDR3 runs 16 residues. Trimming removed 4 bases from V and 2 bases from J; junction bases left unmatched: 10. CDR1 is SEHNR, CDR2 FQNEAQ, per germline (reference sequence). Written as DNA, the CDR3 is TGTGCCAGCAGCTCGGGGACGGGACAGGTGGCCTACGAGCAGTACTTC. Its translation: CASSSGTGQVAYEQYF.

Many counts were recorded for this clonotype. The chain is built from TRBV20-1 and TRBJ1-5, with a tentative D call TRBD1 (5 bases). Trimming pared 0 bases from V and 5 bases from J, leaving 14 bases between. The CDR3 contains 15 residues. Germline CDR1 DFQATT, CDR2 SNEGSKA (reference sequence). The CDR3 sequence is CSARDWLRGDQPQHF. In DNA, the CDR3 is TGCAGTGCTAGAGATTGGCTTCGGGGGGATCAGCCCCAGCATTTT.

This chain uses TRBV7-9 with TRBJ2-2; no definite D call. This CDR3 is 15 amino acids long. Germline V CDR1 and CDR2: SEHNR, FQNEAQ (reference sequence). V dropped 4 bases and J dropped 7 bases, with 16 bases sitting between them. CDR3 in amino acids: CASSSGARSHGELFF. In nucleotides, the CDR3 is TGTGCCAGCAGCTCCGGTGCCAGGTCACACGGGGAGCTGTTTTTT.

This clonotype was picked up a small number of times. Relative to the germline gene, one junction end is altered; a read error may explain this. CDR3 DNA: TGTGCTAGCAGCTTAGCGCCTACCGGACAGGTCGAACATGGGCCCCAGCATTTT. Residues: CASSLAPTGQVEHGPQHF. The chain carries TRBV7-7 and TRBJ1-5; 7 bases are shared with TRBD1. The V gene's germline CDR1 is SSHAT and CDR2 FNYEAQ (reference sequence). CDR3 length: 18 amino acids.

In its sample, this clonotype was seen a few times. Here the CDR3 reads CASSVGLAGGYNEQFF. The CDR3 DNA reads TGTGCCAGCAGCGTAGGCCTAGCGGGGGGCTACAATGAGCAGTTCTTC. This rearrangement joins TRBV9 to TRBJ2-1; 11 positions agree with TRBD2. CDR1 and CDR2 from the germline V gene are SGDLS and YYNGEE. J gave up 3 bases and V 0 bases, and 2 bases lay outside the gene matches. The CDR3 contains 16 residues.

This clonotype came up a few times. The V gene is TRBV5-1, the J gene TRBJ1-1; maybe TRBD1 (6 bases). V was shortened by 4 bases and J by 2 bases, with 24 bases between the two germline ends. Germline V gene lookup returns CDR1 SGHRS and CDR2 YFSETQ. This CDR3 spans 18 amino acids. The CDR3 coding sequence is TGCGCCAGCAGCCCATCGGGTACAGGGATGGTGGGAAACACTGAAGCTTTCTTT. It is translated as CASSPSGTGMVGNTEAFF.

V usage is TRBV27 and J usage is TRBJ1-1, with D possibly TRBD1 on 6 matching bases. V gave up 4 bases and J gave up 2 bases, with 11 bases separating them. Germline CDR1 and CDR2: MNHEY and SMNVEV (reference sequence). This CDR3 is 14 amino acids long. CDR3 nucleotides: TGTGCCAGCAGTTGGGACAAAATCAACACTGAAGCTTTCTTT. Translated: CASSWDKINTEAFF.